This is a list of T cell receptor beta chains from one sample in a study of blood T cell repertoires in COVID-19. Profiled with immunoSEQ multiplex PCR; TCRdb holds only in-frame clones, not every one. The table records some 180,000 clones, over 80% of them present only once. Source material: peripheral blood. All receptors derive from a woman in her thirties or forties with COVID-19, enrolled during active disease. Each CDR3 is given with its conserved first and last residue. A D gene is named only where the DNA matches it firmly. Expanded clones get a size class; other rows say once, few or many, or leave the size out.

TRBV9,-,TRBJ2-3,-,CASSMDWDTQYF,TGTGCCAGCAGCATGGACTGGGATACGCAGTATTTT
TRBV6-5,-,TRBJ1-1,-,CASSRETEAFF,TGTGCCAGCTCGAGGGAGACTGAAGCTTTCTTT
TRBV4-1,-,TRBJ2-1,few,CASNPLSGHNEQFF,TGCGCCAGCAATCCCCTCAGCGGCCACAATGAGCAGTTCTTC
TRBV11-2,TRBD2,TRBJ2-3,-,CASSIGLAGFTDTQYF,TGTGCCAGCAGCATCGGACTAGCGGGATTCACAGATACGCAGTATTTT
TRBV6-5,-,TRBJ1-1,-,CASALGRGTEAFF,TGTGCCAGCGCCCTTGGCCGCGGGACTGAAGCTTTCTTT
TRBV12-3/TRBV12-4,TRBD1,TRBJ1-2,-,CASGTGSGYTF,TGTGCCAGCGGGACAGGGTCTGGCTACACCTTC
TRBV7-2,-,TRBJ1-4,-,CASSLGGLLREKLFF,TGTGCCAGCAGCTTAGGCGGGCTCCTAAGGGAAAAACTGTTTTTT
TRBV6-5,TRBD1,TRBJ1-5,-,CASRTGLSGQPQHF,TGTGCCTCGCGGACAGGGCTGTCCGGTCAGCCCCAGCATTTT
TRBV27,TRBD1,TRBJ1-2,-,CASREPGQGVYKGYTF,TGTGCCAGCAGAGAACCGGGACAGGGAGTTTACAAGGGCTACACCTTC
TRBV5-1,TRBD1,TRBJ2-3,few,CASSHRTGLLGSTDTQYF,TGCGCCAGCAGCCACAGGACAGGCCTACTAGGTAGCACAGATACGCAGTATTTT
TRBV5-8,TRBD1,TRBJ1-1,few,CASTQGGRARAFF,TGTGCCAGCACCCAGGGGGGCCGTGCCCGAGCTTTCTTT
TRBV19,TRBD2,TRBJ2-6,once,CASISLAGGLSGANVLTF,TGTGCCAGTATCTCCCTAGCGGGGGGCCTCTCTGGGGCCAACGTCCTGACTTTC
TRBV7-3,TRBD1,TRBJ1-5,-,CASSSRTGDSNQPQHF,TGTGCCAGCAGCTCCCGGACAGGAGATAGCAATCAGCCCCAGCATTTT
TRBV6-1,TRBD1,TRBJ1-1,-,CASSFGQGGSFEAFF,TGTGCCAGCAGTTTCGGACAGGGAGGCTCGTTCGAAGCTTTCTTT
TRBV7-3,TRBD2,TRBJ2-1,-,CASSYSSGDLNEQFF,TGTGCCAGCAGCTACTCTAGCGGGGATTTGAATGAGCAGTTCTTC
TRBV7-2,-,TRBJ2-3,-,CASSLNSAGTDTQYF,TGTGCCAGCAGCTTAAATAGCGCTGGCACAGATACGCAGTATTTT
TRBV27,-,TRBJ2-5,-,CASSLGAGPQYF,TGTGCCAGCAGTTTAGGGGCAGGGCCCCAGTACTTC
TRBV19,-,TRBJ1-1,-,CASSMRRVGTEAFF,TGTGCCAGTAGTATGCGCAGGGTTGGGACTGAAGCTTTCTTT
TRBV6-5,-,TRBJ2-5,-,CASSLTQETQYF,TGTGCCAGCAGTTTGACTCAAGAGACCCAGTACTTC
TRBV7-6,-,TRBJ1-1,-,CASSLLGTEAFF,TGTGCCAGCAGCTTACTCGGCACTGAAGCTTTCTTT
TRBV5-1,-,TRBJ1-3,-,CASSRGAGNTIYF,TGCGCCAGCAGTCGGGGGGCTGGAAACACCATATATTTT
TRBV27,-,TRBJ2-6,-,CASSSWRGSGANVLTF,TGTGCCAGCAGTTCATGGAGGGGCTCTGGGGCCAACGTCCTGACTTTC
TRBV5-1,TRBD1,TRBJ2-7,-,CASSLEGTGWYEQYF,TGCGCCAGCAGCTTGGAAGGGACAGGGTGGTACGAGCAGTACTTC
TRBV6-5,TRBD2,TRBJ2-7,-,CATKPGLAGLYEQYF,TGTGCCACCAAACCGGGACTAGCGGGACTTTACGAGCAGTACTTC
TRBV6-5,TRBD1,TRBJ2-7,-,CASSPWTGTHEQYF,TGTGCCAGCAGTCCCTGGACAGGGACGCACGAGCAGTACTTC
TRBV6-2/TRBV6-3,TRBD1,TRBJ2-7,few,CASSYSTGQDPSSLYEQYF,TGTGCCAGCAGTTACTCGACGGGACAGGATCCCTCCTCCCTCTACGAGCAGTACTTC
TRBV7-9,-,TRBJ1-4,-,CASSRTNEKLFF,TGTGCCAGCAGCCGAACTAATGAAAAACTGTTTTTT
TRBV18,TRBD1,TRBJ2-1,-,CASLTRDSNEQFF,TGTGCCAGTCTTACCCGGGACAGCAATGAGCAGTTCTTC
TRBV28,-,TRBJ1-1,few,CASSLRHGEAFF,TGTGCCAGCAGTTTACGACACGGGGAGGCTTTCTTT
TRBV12-3/TRBV12-4,-,TRBJ2-4,-,CASGGTHKNIQYF,TGTGCCAGCGGGGGGACCCACAAAAACATTCAGTACTTC
TRBV29-1,TRBD1,TRBJ2-2,-,CSVGGTGVPNTGELFF,TGCAGCGTGGGAGGGACAGGGGTACCGAACACCGGGGAGCTGTTTTTT
TRBV11-3,TRBD1,TRBJ1-4,-,CASIRRTGDEKLFF,TGTGCCAGCATCCGTAGGACAGGGGATGAAAAACTGTTTTTT
TRBV28,-,TRBJ1-6,-,CASSLWTGTNSPLHF,TGTGCCAGCAGTCTCTGGACGGGAACTAATTCACCCCTCCACTTT
TRBV7-3,TRBD2,TRBJ2-1,-,CASSPSGGEQFF,TGTGCCAGCAGCCCCAGCGGGGGCGAGCAGTTCTTC
TRBV21-1,-,TRBJ1-5,-,CAIQDRESNQPQHF,TGTGCCATTCAGGACAGGGAGAGCAATCAGCCCCAGCATTTT
TRBV19,-,TRBJ2-1,once,CASSIASGGLSSYNEQFF,TGTGCCAGTAGTATAGCATCGGGGGGCCTTAGCTCCTACAATGAGCAGTTCTTC
TRBV29-1,-,TRBJ2-4,-,CSVAPGGGGNIQYF,TGCAGCGTTGCCCCAGGGGGCGGGGGAAACATTCAGTACTTC
TRBV28,TRBD1,TRBJ2-7,-,CASSLPDRGSYEQYF,TGTGCCAGCAGTCTACCTGACAGGGGCTCCTACGAGCAGTACTTC
TRBV27,TRBD1,TRBJ1-5,-,CASRRTGISNQPQHF,TGTGCCAGCAGGCGGACAGGGATTAGCAATCAGCCCCAGCATTTT
TRBV10-1,TRBD1,TRBJ2-1,once,CASSESGQGVNEQFF,TGCGCCAGCAGTGAGTCAGGACAGGGAGTTAATGAGCAGTTCTTC
TRBV10-2,-,TRBJ1-2,-,CASSAGIRLAGYTF,TGCGCCAGCAGTGCGGGAATCAGACTGGCTGGCTACACCTTC
TRBV5-6,TRBD2,TRBJ2-7,few,CASSLKGGGSHEQYF,TGTGCCAGCAGCCTCAAGGGCGGGGGAAGCCACGAGCAGTACTTC
TRBV11-1,TRBD1,TRBJ1-2,-,CASSSIGTGGNYGYTF,TGTGCCAGCAGCTCAATTGGGACAGGGGGAAACTATGGCTACACCTTC
TRBV3-1/TRBV3-2,-,TRBJ2-1,-,CASSQGGLHEQFF,TGTGCCAGCAGCCAAGGCGGACTTCATGAGCAGTTCTTC
TRBV12-3/TRBV12-4,-,TRBJ2-1,-,CASSFRGKGQFF,TGTGCCAGCAGTTTTCGCGGGAAGGGGCAGTTCTTC
TRBV19,-,TRBJ1-4,few,CASSTINRNEKLFF,TGTGCCAGTAGTACTATTAACCGTAATGAAAAACTGTTTTTT
TRBV6-6,TRBD1,TRBJ1-1,-,CASSDRGLFSEAFF,TGTGCCAGCAGCGACAGGGGGCTGTTCTCTGAAGCTTTCTTT
TRBV5-6,-,TRBJ2-5,-,CASSYEGETQYF,TGTGCCAGCAGCTACGAGGGAGAGACCCAGTACTTC
TRBV5-1,-,TRBJ2-3,-,CASSLAILGTDTQYF,TGCGCCAGCAGCTTGGCAATCCTAGGCACAGATACGCAGTATTTT
TRBV11-1,TRBD2,TRBJ2-3,-,CASSFAGGEDTQYF,TGTGCCAGCAGCTTCGCGGGAGGGGAAGATACGCAGTATTTT
TRBV2,TRBD1,TRBJ2-1,once,CASSRQDRYNEQFF,TGTGCCAGCAGTCGTCAGGACAGGTACAATGAGCAGTTCTTC
TRBV7-2,TRBD2,TRBJ2-7,-,CASSSSWGGGEEQYF,TGTGCCAGCAGCTCCTCTTGGGGGGGAGGGGAAGAGCAGTACTTC
TRBV19,-,TRBJ1-3,once,CASSIPPRYGNTIYF,TGTGCCAGTAGTATACCCCCGAGATACGGAAACACCATATATTTT
TRBV28,-,TRBJ2-7,once,CASNLGGTAYEQYF,TGTGCCAGCAACCTCGGAGGGACGGCCTACGAGCAGTACTTC
TRBV5-6,-,TRBJ1-5,-,CASSPLGESNQPQHF,TGTGCCAGCAGCCCCCTCGGGGAATCGAATCAGCCCCAGCATTTT
TRBV3-1/TRBV3-2,-,TRBJ1-5,few,CASSQVGGPQHF,TGTGCCAGCAGCCAAGTCGGAGGACCCCAGCATTTT